This T cell receptor (beta chain) was recovered during a study of shared clonotypes between healthy human individuals. The assay was immunoSEQ multiplex PCR, and TCRdb's table has in-frame clones only and misses some. Among some 500,000 clones listed, almost 97% were seen once. V was trimmed by 4 bases and J by 12 bases, leaving 17 bases between them. The CDR3 spans 12 residues. Germline loops: CDR1 SGHRS, CDR2 YFSETQ. The V and J genes are TRBV5-1 and TRBJ2-7; TRBD1 might be the D (5 bases). The sample comprised naive CD4+ T cells sorted from blood. Subset defined: CD45RA+ positively selected. This receptor was identified in a woman aged 25-40 years in good health. The CDR3 loop is CASSQGPGLWYF. CDR3 DNA: TGCGCCAGCAGCCAGGGCCCGGGTTTATGGTACTTC. The full variable domain, with the rest looked up from reference TRBV5-1 and TRBJ2-7, is KAGVTQTPRYLIKTRGQQVTLSCSPISGHRSVSWYQQTPGQGLQFLFEYFSETQRNKGNFPGRFSGRQFSNSRSEMNVSTLELGDSALYLCASSQGPGLWYFGPGTRLTVT.